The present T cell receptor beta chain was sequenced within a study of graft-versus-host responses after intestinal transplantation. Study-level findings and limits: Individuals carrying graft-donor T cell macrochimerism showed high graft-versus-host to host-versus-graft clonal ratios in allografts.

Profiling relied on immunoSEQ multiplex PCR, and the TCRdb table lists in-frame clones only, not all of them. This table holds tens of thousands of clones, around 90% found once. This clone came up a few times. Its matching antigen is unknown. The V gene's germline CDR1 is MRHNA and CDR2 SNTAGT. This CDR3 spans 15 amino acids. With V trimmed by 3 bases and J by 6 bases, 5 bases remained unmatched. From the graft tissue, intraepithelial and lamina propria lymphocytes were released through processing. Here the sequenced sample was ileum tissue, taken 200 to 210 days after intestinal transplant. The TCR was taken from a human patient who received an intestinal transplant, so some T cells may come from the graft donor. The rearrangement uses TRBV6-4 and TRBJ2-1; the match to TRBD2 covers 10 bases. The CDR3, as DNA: TGTGCCAGCAGTGAGAGCGGGGGGGCGGGCAATGAGCAGTTCTTC. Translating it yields CASSESGGAGNEQFF.